The present entry profiles one T cell receptor beta chain with its context. What it binds is unknown. The junction departs from the called germline gene at one end, perhaps through a read error. TCRB libraries came from RNA via three nested multiplex PCR rounds. TCRB-specific cDNA synthesis used around 550 ng of total RNA. TCRdb reanalysed the multiplex PCR reads using MiXCR and keeps one entry per CDR3 protein. The sample consists of around 9,300 distinct CDR3 sequences, around three quarters of them appearing once. The sample comes from a study of tumor-infiltrating lymphocytes in glioblastoma multiforme. Looked up from germline, CDR1 is SQVTM and CDR2 is ANQGSEA. CDR3 size: 11 residues. Study-level findings and limits: No surface-marker sorting into functional T cell subtypes was done. Detected clone frequencies may not reflect cell counts, being RNA-based. The TCR and somatic mutation analysis included just one glioblastoma patient.

This sequence joins TRBV29-1 and TRBJ1-2; D gene unclear. Source material: brain tumor tissue. The receptor was derived from a male donor with glioblastoma. In DNA, the CDR3 is TGTACCGCGGACCACTTCGATGGCTACACCTTC. This sequence encodes CTADHFDGYTF.